This T cell receptor beta chain appears in the sequencing data of a study of regulatory T cells in long-lasting Graves disease. About this clonotype itself: Antigen specificity is unknown.

Time point here: newly diagnosed GD, antithyroid drugs for less than 3 months. PBMC RNA was the source of the TCR library. Graves' disease diagnoses followed American Thyroid Association guidelines. Regarding the study as a whole: In persistent patients, shared public clonotypes (more than 2,500) outnumbered those in new patients (around 1,000).

Germline V gene sequence: CDR1 MNHEY, CDR2 SMNVEV (reference sequence). CDR3 length equals 15 residues. Trimming removed 3 bases at V and 9 bases at J, with 15 bases between. The TCR beta library used iRepertoire HTBI primers with Arm-PCR amplification of CDR3. TCRdb analysed the multiplex PCR reads with MiXCR anew, one entry per CDR3 protein. The sample yields about 310,000 distinct CDR3 sequences, approximately 20% seen once. The genes are TRBV27 and TRBJ1-6; maybe TRBD1 (6 bases). The TCR was taken from a female donor with Graves disease. The sample was peripheral blood mononuclear cells (PBMCs), taken at new diagnosis, from a patient treated with antithyroid drugs. CDR3 amino acids: CASSFGTYGGSPLHF. CDR3 in DNA: TGTGCCAGCAGTTTTGGGACATACGGGGGTTCACCCCTCCACTTT.